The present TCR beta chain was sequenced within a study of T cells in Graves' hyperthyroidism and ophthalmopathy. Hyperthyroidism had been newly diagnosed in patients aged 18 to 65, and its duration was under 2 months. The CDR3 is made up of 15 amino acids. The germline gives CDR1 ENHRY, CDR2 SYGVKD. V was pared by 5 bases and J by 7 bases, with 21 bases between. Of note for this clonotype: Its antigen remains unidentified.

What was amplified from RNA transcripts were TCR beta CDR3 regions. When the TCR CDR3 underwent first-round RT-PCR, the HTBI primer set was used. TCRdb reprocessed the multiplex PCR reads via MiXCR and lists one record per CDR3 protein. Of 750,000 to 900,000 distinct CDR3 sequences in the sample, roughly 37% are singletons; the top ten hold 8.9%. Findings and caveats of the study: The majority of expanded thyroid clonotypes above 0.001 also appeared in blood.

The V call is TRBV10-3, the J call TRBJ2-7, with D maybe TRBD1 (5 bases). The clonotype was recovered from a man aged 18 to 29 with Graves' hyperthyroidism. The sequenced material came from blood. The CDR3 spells CAISPKSGQPGEQYF. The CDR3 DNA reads TGTGCCATCAGTCCTAAGTCCGGACAACCTGGGGAGCAGTACTTC.